Listed below are T cell receptor beta chains from one sample, sequenced in a study of T cells in localized non-small cell lung cancer. Assay used: immunoSEQ multiplex PCR; TCRdb lists only in-frame clones, some missing. Of tens of thousands of clones listed, 80% to 90% are singletons. The sample consisted of peripheral blood, taken before any cancer treatment. The source of these receptors is a female donor older than 55 with stage I lung adenocarcinoma. CDR3s include the opening cysteine and the closing phenylalanine or tryptophan. Fields, in order: D gene, clone size, J gene, V gene, CDR3 length, CDR3 protein, CDR3 DNA. D genes are given only for firm matches. A clone size is listed for some rows: how often the clone was seen (once, few, many), or a class if it is expanded.

TRBD2,-,TRBJ2-5,TRBV5-1,16,CASSLELAGGQETQYF,TGCGCCAGCAGCTTGGAACTAGCGGGGGGACAAGAGACCCAGTACTTC
TRBD1,-,TRBJ1-1,TRBV7-9,14,CASSLGEDRGQAFF,TGTGCCAGCAGCTTAGGGGAAGACAGGGGGCAAGCTTTCTTT
-,-,TRBJ1-2,TRBV15,13,CATSRDHDGGYTF,TGTGCCACCAGCAGAGATCACGATGGTGGCTACACCTTC
TRBD1,-,TRBJ2-4,TRBV28,15,CASRTGGMTKNIQYF,TGTGCCAGCAGGACAGGGGGTATGACCAAAAACATTCAGTACTTC
TRBD2,-,TRBJ2-3,TRBV10-2,16,CASSGGLARTTDTQYF,TGCGCCAGCAGTGGGGGACTAGCGAGAACCACAGATACGCAGTATTTT
-,-,TRBJ1-5,TRBV30,14,CAWSVSLSNQPQHF,TGTGCCTGGAGCGTAAGCTTGAGCAATCAGCCCCAGCATTTT
-,-,TRBJ1-3,TRBV6-5,16,CASSLLVEARVHTIYF,TGTGCCAGCAGTTTACTAGTTGAAGCGCGGGTGCACACCATATATTTT
-,-,TRBJ2-2,TRBV9,14,CASRSRTNTGELFF,TGTGCCAGTAGAAGTCGGACGAACACCGGGGAGCTGTTTTTT
TRBD2,-,TRBJ2-1,TRBV6-6,16,CASRGGAGGSYNEQFF,TGTGCCAGCAGGGGGGGAGCGGGGGGTTCCTACAATGAGCAGTTCTTC
TRBD2,-,TRBJ2-1,TRBV5-1,16,CASSLVLAGGQGEQFF,TGCGCCAGCAGCTTGGTGCTAGCGGGGGGGCAGGGTGAGCAGTTCTTC
-,-,TRBJ1-5,TRBV27,13,CASGLEDNQPQHF,TGTGCCAGCGGTTTAGAGGACAATCAGCCCCAGCATTTT
-,few,TRBJ1-4,TRBV18,14,CASSPTTSSEKLFF,TGTGCCAGCTCACCAACGACGTCGAGTGAAAAACTGTTTTTT
-,-,TRBJ1-5,TRBV19,15,CASNKGPESTQPQHF,TGTGCCAGTAATAAAGGGCCGGAGAGCACTCAGCCCCAGCATTTT
-,-,TRBJ2-1,TRBV5-1,16,CASSVPVGGPSDEQFF,TGCGCCAGCAGCGTGCCTGTCGGCGGGCCCTCGGATGAGCAGTTCTTC
-,once,TRBJ2-5,TRBV9,15,CASSALSGGQETQYF,TGTGCCAGCAGCGCCCTCTCTGGCGGACAAGAGACCCAGTACTTC
-,-,TRBJ2-7,TRBV5-1,15,CASSSSNRVEDEQYF,TGCGCCAGCAGCTCGTCGAACAGGGTGGAGGACGAGCAGTACTTC
-,few,TRBJ1-1,TRBV19,14,CASSIQVSRTEAFF,TGTGCCAGTAGTATACAGGTCTCCCGCACTGAAGCTTTCTTT
TRBD1,-,TRBJ1-1,TRBV7-3,12,CASRQGRTEAFF,TGTGCCAGCAGACAGGGGCGGACTGAAGCTTTCTTT
-,-,TRBJ1-2,TRBV6-5,14,CASTKGKQNYGYTF,TGTGCCAGCACCAAGGGGAAACAGAACTATGGCTACACCTTC
TRBD1,-,TRBJ2-3,TRBV25-1,18,CASRPPQRQGAGTDTQYF,TGTGCCAGCAGACCGCCACAAAGACAGGGCGCGGGCACAGATACGCAGTATTTT
-,-,TRBJ1-5,TRBV5-8,15,CASSLAAYWSQPQHF,TGTGCCAGCAGCTTGGCCGCATATTGGAGCCAGCCCCAGCATTTT
-,-,TRBJ1-2,TRBV18,14,CASSTGQRNYGYTF,TGTGCCAGCTCAACGGGGCAGCGAAACTATGGCTACACCTTC
-,few,TRBJ1-1,TRBV28,15,CASRIDSRGGTEAFF,TGTGCCAGCAGGATAGACAGCCGTGGGGGTACTGAAGCTTTCTTT
TRBD1,-,TRBJ1-1,TRBV6-5,14,CASRHRDRGSEAFF,TGTGCCAGCAGGCACCGGGACAGGGGCTCTGAAGCTTTCTTT
-,once,TRBJ2-7,TRBV27,13,CASSLDSSYEQYF,TGTGCCAGCAGCCTGGACAGCTCCTACGAGCAGTACTTC
-,-,TRBJ2-7,TRBV29-1,11,CSVVADYEQYF,TGCAGCGTTGTGGCAGACTACGAGCAGTACTTC
-,few,TRBJ2-3,TRBV7-3,15,CASSPTVTSTDTQYF,TGTGCCAGCAGCCCGACAGTTACTAGCACAGATACGCAGTATTTT
TRBD1,-,TRBJ2-7,TRBV7-9,14,CASSVRQGAHEQYF,TGTGCCAGCAGCGTTCGACAGGGGGCCCACGAGCAGTACTTC
-,-,TRBJ2-1,TRBV4-1,17,CASSDLLIWTSGGGQFF,TGCGCCAGCAGCGACTTACTCATTTGGACTTCCGGGGGAGGGCAGTTCTTC
-,-,TRBJ2-5,TRBV18,16,CASSLRNPKGGETQYF,TGTGCCAGCTCACTTAGGAACCCTAAAGGAGGGGAGACCCAGTACTTC
TRBD1,-,TRBJ2-3,TRBV7-9,15,CASSWGQGLTDTQYF,TGTGCCAGCAGCTGGGGACAGGGGCTTACAGATACGCAGTATTTT
-,-,TRBJ1-3,TRBV9,14,CASSEASSGNTIYF,TGTGCCAGCAGCGAGGCCAGCAGCGGAAACACCATATATTTT
-,-,TRBJ2-1,TRBV11-3,14,CASSLGGLYNEQFF,TGTGCCAGCAGCTTAGGGGGGCTGTACAATGAGCAGTTCTTC
TRBD1,once,TRBJ2-5,TRBV19,17,CASSIPGGQRDAETQYF,TGTGCCAGTAGTATACCAGGGGGACAGCGAGACGCAGAGACCCAGTACTTC
-,few,TRBJ2-7,TRBV5-1,13,CASSSSRSYEQYF,TGCGCCAGCAGCTCCTCCCGGAGCTACGAGCAGTACTTC
-,-,TRBJ2-3,TRBV14,14,CASSPGGGTDTQYF,TGTGCCAGCAGCCCCGGAGGCGGCACAGATACGCAGTATTTT
-,-,TRBJ1-1,TRBV2,13,CASKSLGNTEAFF,TGTGCCAGCAAATCTCTAGGGAACACTGAAGCTTTCTTT
-,-,TRBJ2-2,TRBV25-1,15,CASSEWTANTGELFF,TGTGCCAGCAGTGAATGGACGGCGAACACCGGGGAGCTGTTTTTT
-,-,TRBJ1-2,TRBV5-1,14,CASSYGGVNYGYTF,TGCGCCAGCAGCTACGGGGGCGTTAACTATGGCTACACCTTC
-,-,TRBJ2-1,TRBV5-1,15,CASSFTAGLYNEQFF,TGCGCCAGCAGCTTTACGGCAGGGTTGTACAATGAGCAGTTCTTC
-,-,TRBJ1-3,TRBV5-1,15,CASSLDGSSGNTIYF,TGCGCCAGCAGCTTGGACGGCAGCTCTGGAAACACCATATATTTT
-,-,TRBJ2-5,TRBV19,12,CASSSPGETQYF,TGTGCCAGTAGTTCCCCCGGGGAGACCCAGTACTTC
-,-,TRBJ2-5,TRBV13,14,CASSSSDLQETQYF,TGTGCCAGCAGCTCCTCGGATTTGCAAGAGACCCAGTACTTC
-,-,TRBJ1-5,TRBV19,17,CASSPTAGTGWNQPQHF,TGTGCCAGTAGTCCCACTGCCGGGACCGGGTGGAATCAGCCCCAGCATTTT
-,-,TRBJ2-5,TRBV30,15,CACLTWGAAQETQYF,TGTGCCTGCCTCACCTGGGGGGCAGCACAAGAGACCCAGTACTTC